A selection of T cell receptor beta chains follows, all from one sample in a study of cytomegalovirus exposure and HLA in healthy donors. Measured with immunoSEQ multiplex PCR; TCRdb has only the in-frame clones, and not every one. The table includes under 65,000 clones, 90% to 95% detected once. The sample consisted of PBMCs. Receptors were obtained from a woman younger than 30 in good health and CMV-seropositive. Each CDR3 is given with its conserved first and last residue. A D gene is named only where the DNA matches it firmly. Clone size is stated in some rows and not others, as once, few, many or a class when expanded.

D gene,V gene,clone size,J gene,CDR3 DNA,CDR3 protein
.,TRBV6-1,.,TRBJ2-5,TGTGCCAGCAGTGAAGTGTGGGAGGGGGGTGTCGAGACCCAGTACTTC,CASSEVWEGGVETQYF
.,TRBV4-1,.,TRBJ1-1,TGCGCCAGCAGCCAAGCCAGGATACTCCTGAACACTGAAGCTTTCTTT,CASSQARILLNTEAFF
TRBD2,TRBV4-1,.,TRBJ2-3,TGCGCCAGCAGCCAACGGACCCCGGGACTAGGGGTGTTCACAGATACGCAGTATTTT,CASSQRTPGLGVFTDTQYF
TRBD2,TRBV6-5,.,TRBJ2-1,TGTGCCAGCAGACCAGCGGGGGGAAGGTACAATGAGCAGTTCTTC,CASRPAGGRYNEQFF
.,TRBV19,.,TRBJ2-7,TGTGCCAGTAGTATCGGCAGGGTTGGCTACGAGCAGTACTTC,CASSIGRVGYEQYF
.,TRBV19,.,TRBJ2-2,TGTGCCAGTAGTATTACAGCCGGGGAGCTGTTTTTT,CASSITAGELFF
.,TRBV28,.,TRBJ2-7,TGTGCCAGCAGTACCGACAGGCTTACTCGAGACGAGCAGTACTTC,CASSTDRLTRDEQYF
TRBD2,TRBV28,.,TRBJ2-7,TGTGCCAGCAGTTTCTTTATGCCCACTAGCGCGGGGGAGCAGTACTTC,CASSFFMPTSAGEQYF
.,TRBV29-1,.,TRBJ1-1,TGCAGCGTTCGACAGCGATTGGGGAACACTGAAGCTTTCTTT,CSVRQRLGNTEAFF
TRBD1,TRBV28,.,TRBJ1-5,TGTGCCAGCACCCTAAGTGGCGGGACAGCGGTAGGACAGCCCCAGCATTTT,CASTLSGGTAVGQPQHF
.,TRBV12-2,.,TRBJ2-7,TGTGCAAGTCGCCTCCCGACTAGCGGGGGATACGAGCAGTACTTC,CASRLPTSGGYEQYF
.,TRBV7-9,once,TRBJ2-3,TGTGCCAGCAGCTTAGATGCAGGCGCAACAGATACGCAGTATTTT,CASSLDAGATDTQYF
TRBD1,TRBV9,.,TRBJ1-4,TGTGCCAGCAGCCAGGGACAGAGAAATGAAAAACTGTTTTTT,CASSQGQRNEKLFF
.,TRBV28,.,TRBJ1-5,TGTGCCAGCAGTTTACGGGGTAAAAGCAATCAGCCCCAGCATTTT,CASSLRGKSNQPQHF
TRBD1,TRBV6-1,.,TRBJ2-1,TGTGCCAGCAGAAGGACAGGGTATCGCGATGAGCAGTTCTTC,CASRRTGYRDEQFF
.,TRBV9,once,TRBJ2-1,TGTGCCAGCCAGTCGGGACTTGCGATGAATGAGCAGTTCTTC,CASQSGLAMNEQFF
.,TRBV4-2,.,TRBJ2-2,TGTGCCAGCAGCCAAGATTTAGCGGACGGGGAGCTGTTTTTT,CASSQDLADGELFF
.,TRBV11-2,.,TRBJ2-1,TGTGCCAGCTTAGCAGTTCGGAGCTCCTACAATGAGCAGTTCTTC,CASLAVRSSYNEQFF
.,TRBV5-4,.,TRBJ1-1,TGTGCCAGCAGCTTGGCCCCCCCTACGAACACTGAAGCTTTCTTT,CASSLAPPTNTEAFF
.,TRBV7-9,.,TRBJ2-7,TGTGCCAGCAGCTTAGTGGGGGCGCGCATTTACGAGCAGTACTTC,CASSLVGARIYEQYF
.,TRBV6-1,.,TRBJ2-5,TGTGCCAGCAGTGAAAGAGCGCTATGGACAGCCCCAGAGACCCAGTACTTC,CASSERALWTAPETQYF
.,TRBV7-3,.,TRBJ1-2,TGTGCCAGCAGCCCCACCCCGGTTGCAGGGGTGGGCTATGGCTACACCTTC,CASSPTPVAGVGYGYTF
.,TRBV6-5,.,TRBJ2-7,TGTGCCAGCAGTTACTCACCAGACTACGAGCAGTACTTC,CASSYSPDYEQYF
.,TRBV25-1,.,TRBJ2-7,TGTGCCAGCAGTGAGGTCGGAGAGGAGCAGTACTTC,CASSEVGEEQYF
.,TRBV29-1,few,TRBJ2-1,TGCAGCGTTGAAGAGTACACGGGGGTCCACAATGAGCAGTTCTTC,CSVEEYTGVHNEQFF
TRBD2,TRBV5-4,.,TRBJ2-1,TGTGCCAGCATAACTAGCGGGGGGCCTAATTACAATGAGCAGTTCTTC,CASITSGGPNYNEQFF
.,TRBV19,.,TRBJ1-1,TGTGCCAGTAGTATAGGTGAGGGAGCGGGGAACACTGAAGCTTTCTTT,CASSIGEGAGNTEAFF
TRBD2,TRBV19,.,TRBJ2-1,TGTGCCAGTGACCCTAGCGGGGCTTCCTACAATGAGCAGTTCTTC,CASDPSGASYNEQFF
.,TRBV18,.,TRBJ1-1,TGTGCCAGCTCACCCAGGGGTGACACTGAAGCTTTCTTT,CASSPRGDTEAFF
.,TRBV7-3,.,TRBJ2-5,TGTGCCAGCAGCAGGGGGGGCGGAGAGACCCAGTACTTC,CASSRGGGETQYF
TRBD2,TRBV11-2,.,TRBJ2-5,TGTGCCAGCAGCTTTACTAGCGGGAGTATGGGAGAGACCCAGTACTTC,CASSFTSGSMGETQYF
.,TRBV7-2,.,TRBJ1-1,TGTGCCAGCAGCTTGCTTACTCAAATGAACACTGAAGCTTTCTTT,CASSLLTQMNTEAFF
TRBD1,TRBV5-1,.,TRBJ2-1,TGCGCCAGCAGCGTCCGAGGGACAGATAACAATGAGCAGTTCTTC,CASSVRGTDNNEQFF
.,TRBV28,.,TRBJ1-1,TGTGCCAGCAAGGATAGCAACACTGAAGCTTTCTTT,CASKDSNTEAFF
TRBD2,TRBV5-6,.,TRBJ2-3,TGTGCCAGCAGCTTCAGGACTAGCGGGACAGATACGCAGTATTTT,CASSFRTSGTDTQYF
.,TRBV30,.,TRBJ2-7,TGTGCCTGGAGTTCAGCAGGGGAAAGGTGGGAGCAGTACTTC,CAWSSAGERWEQYF
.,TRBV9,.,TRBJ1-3,TGTGCCACACTAGGACTGATCTCTGGAAACACCATATATTTT,CATLGLISGNTIYF
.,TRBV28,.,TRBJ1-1,TGTGCCAGCAGTTTTTGGCCCATCATGAACACTGAAGCTTTCTTT,CASSFWPIMNTEAFF
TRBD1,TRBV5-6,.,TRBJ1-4,TGTGCCAGCAGCCTAAACGCCGGGACAGGGAATGAAAAACTGTTTTTT,CASSLNAGTGNEKLFF
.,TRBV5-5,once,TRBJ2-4,TGTGCCAGCAGCTTGGTTGGCGCAGGGCCAGGGAACATTCAGTACTTC,CASSLVGAGPGNIQYF
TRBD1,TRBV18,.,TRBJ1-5,TGTGCCAGCTCACCTAATCAGGGGGTCCAGCCCCAGCATTTT,CASSPNQGVQPQHF
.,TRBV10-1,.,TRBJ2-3,TGCGCCAGCAGTGAGAAGAGGGACATTGCTCCGGATACGCAGTATTTT,CASSEKRDIAPDTQYF
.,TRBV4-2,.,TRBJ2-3,TGTGCCAGCAGTGACTTTGACAGGTTTCGCACAGATACGCAGTATTTT,CASSDFDRFRTDTQYF
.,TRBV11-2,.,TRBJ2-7,TGTGCCAGCAGCTTAGGGGGGGTCGGCTCCTACGAGCAGTACTTC,CASSLGGVGSYEQYF
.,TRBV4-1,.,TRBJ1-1,TGCGCCAGCAGCCAAGTAAGTGGAGGGGACGGTGAAGCTTTCTTT,CASSQVSGGDGEAFF
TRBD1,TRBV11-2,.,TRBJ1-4,TGTGCCAGCAGCTCGGCTGACAGGGGCTTGAATGAAAAACTGTTTTTT,CASSSADRGLNEKLFF
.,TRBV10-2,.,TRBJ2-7,TGCGCCAGCAGTGAGTCGGGACTTACCTACGAGCAGTACTTC,CASSESGLTYEQYF
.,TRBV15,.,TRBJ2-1,TGTGCCACCAGCACCCAGGAGGGAGGCCCCTACAATGAGCAGTTCTTC,CATSTQEGGPYNEQFF
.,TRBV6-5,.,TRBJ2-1,TGTGCCAGCAGCCGTAGCGGTTACTCCTACAATGAGCAGTTCTTC,CASSRSGYSYNEQFF